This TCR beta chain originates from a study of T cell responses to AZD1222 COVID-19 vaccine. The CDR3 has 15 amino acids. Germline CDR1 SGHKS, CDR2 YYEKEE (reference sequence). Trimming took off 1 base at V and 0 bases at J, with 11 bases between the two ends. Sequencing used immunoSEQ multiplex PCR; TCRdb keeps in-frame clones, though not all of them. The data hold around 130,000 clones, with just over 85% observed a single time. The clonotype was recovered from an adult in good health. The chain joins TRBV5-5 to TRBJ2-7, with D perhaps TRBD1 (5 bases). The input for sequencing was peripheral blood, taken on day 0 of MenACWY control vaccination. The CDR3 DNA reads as TGTGCCAGCAGCTTGCGAGACAGCAGCTCCTACGAGCAGTACTTC. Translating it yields CASSLRDSSSYEQYF.